The rows below give T cell receptor beta chains drawn from one sample of a study of cytomegalovirus exposure and HLA in healthy donors. Method: immunoSEQ multiplex PCR; TCRdb's copy keeps in-frame clones and lacks some. The profile shows some 150,000 clones, approximately 77% of them singletons. The sequencing input was PBMCs. Every receptor here comes from a man younger than 45 in good health and CMV-seropositive. The CDR3 runs from the conserved cysteine through the conserved F or W. The D gene is left open where the match is weak. A clone size is listed for some rows: how often the clone was seen (once, few, many), or a class if it is expanded.

J,V,D,size,DNA,CDR3
TRBJ2-5,TRBV2,TRBD2,.,TGTGCCAGCAGACCTAGCGGGGCTACAGAGACCCAGTACTTC,CASRPSGATETQYF
TRBJ2-7,TRBV27,TRBD1,.,TGTGCCAGCAGTCCACAGGGGCCCTACGAGCAGTACTTC,CASSPQGPYEQYF
TRBJ2-2,TRBV11-3,TRBD1,.,TGTGCCAGCAGCTCCCAACGGGACAGGGGGCTCACCGGGGAGCTGTTTTTT,CASSSQRDRGLTGELFF
TRBJ1-2,TRBV29-1,.,.,TGCAGCGGTGGTGGAGATGTTAACTATGGCTACACCTTC,CSGGGDVNYGYTF
TRBJ2-7,TRBV4-2,TRBD1,.,TGTGCCAGCAGTCCAAGTGGACAGGGATCCGACGAGCAGTACTTC,CASSPSGQGSDEQYF
TRBJ2-5,TRBV4-1,TRBD1,.,TGCGCCAGCAGCCCTCAGGGGGACCAAGAGACCCAGTACTTC,CASSPQGDQETQYF
TRBJ1-1,TRBV7-3,.,.,TGTGCCAGCAGTGCTGGCAGGGACACTGAAGCTTTCTTT,CASSAGRDTEAFF
TRBJ1-1,TRBV4-3,.,.,TGCGCCAGCAGCCAAGATTTGCAGAAAAACACTGAAGCTTTCTTT,CASSQDLQKNTEAFF
TRBJ2-7,TRBV7-2,TRBD1,.,TGTGCCAGCAGCGTGGGACAGGGGGCGTACGAGCAGTACTTC,CASSVGQGAYEQYF
TRBJ2-1,TRBV18,.,.,TGTGCCAGCTCACCTACAGGGAACAATGAGCAGTTCTTC,CASSPTGNNEQFF
TRBJ2-5,TRBV4-1,TRBD2,few,TGCGCCAGCAGCCGAACGGATGGCGGGGGGGCCGGGGAGACCCAGTACTTC,CASSRTDGGGAGETQYF
TRBJ2-1,TRBV29-1,TRBD2,.,TGCAGCGCGGGGGGTTTAAACGGGGGTGGCTACAATGAGCAGTTCTTC,CSAGGLNGGGYNEQFF